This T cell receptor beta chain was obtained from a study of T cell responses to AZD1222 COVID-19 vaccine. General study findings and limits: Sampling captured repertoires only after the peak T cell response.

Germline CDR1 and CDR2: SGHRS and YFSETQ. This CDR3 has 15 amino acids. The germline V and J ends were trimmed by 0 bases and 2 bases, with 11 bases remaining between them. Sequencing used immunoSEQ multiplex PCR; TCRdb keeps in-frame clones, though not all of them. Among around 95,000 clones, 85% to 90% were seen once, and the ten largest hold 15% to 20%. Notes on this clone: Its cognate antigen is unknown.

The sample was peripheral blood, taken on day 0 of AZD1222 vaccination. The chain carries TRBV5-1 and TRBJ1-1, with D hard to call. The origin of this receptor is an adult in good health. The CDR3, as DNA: TGCGCCAGCAGCTTGGGTGTCGACCAAAACACTGAAGCTTTCTTT. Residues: CASSLGVDQNTEAFF.